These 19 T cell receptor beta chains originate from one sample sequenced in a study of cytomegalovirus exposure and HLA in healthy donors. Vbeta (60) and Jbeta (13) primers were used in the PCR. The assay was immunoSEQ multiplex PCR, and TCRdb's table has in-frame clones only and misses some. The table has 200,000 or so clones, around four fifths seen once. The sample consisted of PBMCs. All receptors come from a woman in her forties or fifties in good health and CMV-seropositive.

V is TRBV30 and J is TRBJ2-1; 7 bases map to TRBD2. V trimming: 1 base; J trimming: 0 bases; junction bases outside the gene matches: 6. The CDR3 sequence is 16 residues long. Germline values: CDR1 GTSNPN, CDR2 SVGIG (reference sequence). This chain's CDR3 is CAWSAPGGSSYNEQFF. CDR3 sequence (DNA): TGTGCCTGGAGTGCACCCGGCGGGAGCTCCTACAATGAGCAGTTCTTC. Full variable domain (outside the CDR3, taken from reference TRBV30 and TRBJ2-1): SQTIHQWPATLVQPVGSPLSLECTVEGTSNPNLYWYRQAAGRGLQLLFYSVGIGQISSEVPQNLSASRPQDRQFILSSKKLLLSDSGFYLCAWSAPGGSSYNEQFFGPGTRLTVL.

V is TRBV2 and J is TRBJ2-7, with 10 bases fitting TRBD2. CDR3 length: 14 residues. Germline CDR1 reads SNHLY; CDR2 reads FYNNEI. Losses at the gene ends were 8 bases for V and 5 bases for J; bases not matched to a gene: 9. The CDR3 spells CASWEREGRDEQYF. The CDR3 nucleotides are TGTGCCAGCTGGGAGCGGGAGGGCCGGGACGAGCAGTACTTC.

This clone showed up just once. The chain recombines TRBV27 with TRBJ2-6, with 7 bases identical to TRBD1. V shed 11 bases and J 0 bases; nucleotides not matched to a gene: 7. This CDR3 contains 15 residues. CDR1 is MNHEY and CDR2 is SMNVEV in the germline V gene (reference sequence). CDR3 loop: CAVGQVRSGANVLTF. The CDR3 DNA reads TGTGCCGTCGGACAGGTTCGCTCTGGGGCCAACGTCCTGACTTTC.

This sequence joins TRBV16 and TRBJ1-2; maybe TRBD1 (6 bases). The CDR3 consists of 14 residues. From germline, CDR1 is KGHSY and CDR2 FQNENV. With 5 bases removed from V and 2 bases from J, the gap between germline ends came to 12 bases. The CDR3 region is CASSSTTGNYGYTF. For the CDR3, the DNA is TGTGCCAGCAGCTCCACCACAGGGAACTATGGCTACACCTTC.

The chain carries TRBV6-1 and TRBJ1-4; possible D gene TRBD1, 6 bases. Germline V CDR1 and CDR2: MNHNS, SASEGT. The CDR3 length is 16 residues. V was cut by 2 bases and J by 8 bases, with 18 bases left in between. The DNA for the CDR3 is TGTGCCAGCAGTGAAAACCCGGGGCAGGGGAAGGAAAAACTGTTTTTT. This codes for CASSENPGQGKEKLFF.

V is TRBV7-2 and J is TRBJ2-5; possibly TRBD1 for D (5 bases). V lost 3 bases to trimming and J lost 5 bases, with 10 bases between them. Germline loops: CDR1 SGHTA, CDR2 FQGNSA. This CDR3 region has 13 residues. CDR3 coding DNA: TGTGCCAGCAGCTTCAGGGTTGGGGAGACCCAGTACTTC. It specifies CASSFRVGETQYF.

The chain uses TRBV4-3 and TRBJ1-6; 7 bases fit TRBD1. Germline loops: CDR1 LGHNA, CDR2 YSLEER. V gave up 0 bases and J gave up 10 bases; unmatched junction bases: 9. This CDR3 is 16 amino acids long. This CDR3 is CASSQDPDREGSPLHF. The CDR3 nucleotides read TGCGCCAGCAGCCAAGACCCCGACAGGGAAGGGTCACCCCTCCACTTT.

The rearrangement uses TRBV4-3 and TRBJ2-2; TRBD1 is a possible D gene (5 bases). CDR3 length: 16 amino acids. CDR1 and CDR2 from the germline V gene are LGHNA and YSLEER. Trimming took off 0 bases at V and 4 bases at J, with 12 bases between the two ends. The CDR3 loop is CASSQDPGRGTGELFF. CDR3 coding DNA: TGCGCCAGCAGCCAAGACCCAGGGCGCGGCACCGGGGAGCTGTTTTTT.

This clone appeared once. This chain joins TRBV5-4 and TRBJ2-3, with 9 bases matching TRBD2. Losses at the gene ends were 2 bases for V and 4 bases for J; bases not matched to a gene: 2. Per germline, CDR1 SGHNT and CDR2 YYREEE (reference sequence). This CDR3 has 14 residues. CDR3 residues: CASSFPSGADTQYF. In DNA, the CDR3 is TGTGCCAGCAGCTTTCCTAGCGGGGCAGATACGCAGTATTTT.

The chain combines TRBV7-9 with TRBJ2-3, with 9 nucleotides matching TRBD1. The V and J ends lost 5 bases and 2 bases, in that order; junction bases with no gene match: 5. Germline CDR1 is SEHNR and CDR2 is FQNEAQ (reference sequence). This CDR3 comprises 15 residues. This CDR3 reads CASSPGTGITDTQYF. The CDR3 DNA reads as TGTGCCAGCAGCCCCGGGACAGGGATCACAGATACGCAGTATTTT.

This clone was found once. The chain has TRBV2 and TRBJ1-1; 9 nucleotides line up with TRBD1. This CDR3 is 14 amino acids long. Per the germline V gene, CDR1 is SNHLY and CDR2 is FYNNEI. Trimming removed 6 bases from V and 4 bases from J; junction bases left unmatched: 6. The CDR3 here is CASRETGGATEAFF. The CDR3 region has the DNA TGTGCCAGCAGGGAGACAGGGGGGGCCACTGAAGCTTTCTTT.

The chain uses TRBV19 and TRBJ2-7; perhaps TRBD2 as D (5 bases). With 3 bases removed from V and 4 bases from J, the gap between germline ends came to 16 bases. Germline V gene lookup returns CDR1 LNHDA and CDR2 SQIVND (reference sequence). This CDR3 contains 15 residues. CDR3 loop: CASSMIGSFGYEQYF. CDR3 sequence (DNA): TGTGCCAGTAGTATGATAGGGAGTTTCGGGTACGAGCAGTACTTC.

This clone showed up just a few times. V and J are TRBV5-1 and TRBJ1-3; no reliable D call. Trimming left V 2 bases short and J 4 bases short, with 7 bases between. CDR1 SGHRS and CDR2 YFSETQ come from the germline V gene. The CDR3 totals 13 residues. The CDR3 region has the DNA TGCGCCAGCAGCTTCTTTCTCGGAAACACCATATATTTT. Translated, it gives CASSFFLGNTIYF.

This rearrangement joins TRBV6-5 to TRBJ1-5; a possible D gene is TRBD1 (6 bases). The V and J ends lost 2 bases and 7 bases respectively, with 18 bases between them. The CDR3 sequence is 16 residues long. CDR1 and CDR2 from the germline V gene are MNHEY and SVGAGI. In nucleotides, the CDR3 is TGTGCCAGCAGTTACCGCCTGGGGGGGGCCGAGCAGCCCCAGCATTTT. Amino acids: CASSYRLGGAEQPQHF.

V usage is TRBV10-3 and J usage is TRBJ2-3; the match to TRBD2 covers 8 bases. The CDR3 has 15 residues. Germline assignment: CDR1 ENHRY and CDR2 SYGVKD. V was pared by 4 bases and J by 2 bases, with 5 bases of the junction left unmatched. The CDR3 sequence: CAISASGGLTDTQYF. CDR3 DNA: TGTGCCATCAGTGCCAGCGGGGGCCTCACAGATACGCAGTATTTT.

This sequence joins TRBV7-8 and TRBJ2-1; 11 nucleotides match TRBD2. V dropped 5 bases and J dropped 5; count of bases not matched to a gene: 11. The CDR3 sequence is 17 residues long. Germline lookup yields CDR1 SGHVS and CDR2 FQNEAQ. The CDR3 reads CASSGTSGRAADNEQFF. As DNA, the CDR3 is TGTGCCAGCAGCGGCACTAGCGGGAGAGCAGCTGACAATGAGCAGTTCTTC.

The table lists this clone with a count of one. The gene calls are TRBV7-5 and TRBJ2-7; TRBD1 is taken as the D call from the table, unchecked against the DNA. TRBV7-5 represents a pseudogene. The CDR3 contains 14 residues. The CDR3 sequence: CVRSQSDSSYEQYF. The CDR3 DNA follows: TGTGTCAGAAGCCAATCGGACAGCTCCTACGAGCAGTACTTC.

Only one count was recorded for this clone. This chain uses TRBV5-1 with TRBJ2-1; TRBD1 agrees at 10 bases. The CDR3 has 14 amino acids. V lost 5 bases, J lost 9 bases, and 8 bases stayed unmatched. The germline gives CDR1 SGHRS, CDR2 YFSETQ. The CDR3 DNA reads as TGCGCCAGCAGGGATGACAGGGGGCTGGCTGAGCAGTTCTTC. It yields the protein CASRDDRGLAEQFF.

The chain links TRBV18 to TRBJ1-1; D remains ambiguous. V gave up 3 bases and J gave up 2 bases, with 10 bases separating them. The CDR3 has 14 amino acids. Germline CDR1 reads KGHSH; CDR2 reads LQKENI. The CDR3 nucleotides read TGTGCCAGCTCACCTCCCGTGGCTAACACTGAAGCTTTCTTT. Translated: CASSPPVANTEAFF. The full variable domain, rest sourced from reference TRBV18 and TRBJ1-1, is NAGVMQNPRHLVRRRGQEARLRCSPMKGHSHVYWYRQLPEEGLKFMVYLQKENIIDESGMPKERFSAEFPKEGPSILRIQQVVRGDSAAYFCASSPPVANTEAFFGQGTRLTVV.